This is a list of T cell receptor beta chains from one sample in a study of T cells of healthy individuals. Via MiXCR, TCRdb re-called the 5' RACE reads, giving one row per CDR3 protein. Found here are about 63,000 distinct CDR3 sequences, under 20% of them singletons; the top ten hold about 4.3%. The receptors come from a human donor in good health. CDR3s include the opening cysteine and the closing phenylalanine or tryptophan. The order of the fields is CDR3 DNA, CDR3 protein, clone size, J gene, D gene, V gene. D genes are given only for firm matches. Clone size is given for some rows only: seen once, a few or many times, or a class if the clone is expanded.

DNA: TGTGCCAGCAGCCCACTTTACAGCGGGGGGGAGGAGACCCAGTACTTC
CDR3: CASSPLYSGGEETQYF
size: many
J: TRBJ2-5
D: TRBD2
V: TRBV6-5

DNA: TGTGCCAGCAGCTTAGGTCTAGTCGCCTACAATGAGCAGTTCTTC
CDR3: CASSLGLVAYNEQFF
size: .
J: TRBJ2-1
D: .
V: TRBV11-2

DNA: TGTGCCAGCAGCTTAGCCGGGAACACCTACAATGAGCAGTTCTTC
CDR3: CASSLAGNTYNEQFF
size: .
J: TRBJ2-1
D: .
V: TRBV11-2

DNA: TGCAGTGCTAGACCCTTGGGTCCGGCCCAAGAGACCCAGTACTTC
CDR3: CSARPLGPAQETQYF
size: .
J: TRBJ2-5
D: .
V: TRBV20-1

DNA: TGCGCCAGCAGCCAACAACAGGGGTACGAGCAGTACTTC
CDR3: CASSQQQGYEQYF
size: .
J: TRBJ2-7
D: TRBD1
V: TRBV4-1

DNA: TGTGCCAGCAGTTTCGGACTAGCGGGAGTCGGGGAGCTGTTTTTT
CDR3: CASSFGLAGVGELFF
size: .
J: TRBJ2-2
D: TRBD2
V: TRBV28

DNA: TGTGCCAGCAGATTGCAGGAAAAAAACATTCAGTACTTC
CDR3: CASRLQEKNIQYF
size: few
J: TRBJ2-4
D: .
V: TRBV13

DNA: TGTGCCAGCAGCAAAAAAGACAGGGAGGTCAATCAGCCCCAGCATTTT
CDR3: CASSKKDREVNQPQHF
size: .
J: TRBJ1-5
D: .
V: TRBV21-1

DNA: TGCGCCAGCAGCCAAGGACTAGCGGGAGGGGGCTACAATGAGCAGTTCTTC
CDR3: CASSQGLAGGGYNEQFF
size: few
J: TRBJ2-1
D: TRBD2
V: TRBV4-1

DNA: TGCGCCAGCAGCCAACCCGGGACGGCACAAGAGACCCAGTACTTC
CDR3: CASSQPGTAQETQYF
size: few
J: TRBJ2-5
D: .
V: TRBV4-1